This record covers a single TCR beta chain. Its antigen is unknown. Unexposed donor CD4+ T cells date from about 2011-2018, before the COVID-19 pandemic. The repertoire was sequenced with immunoSEQ multiplex PCR; TCRdb's copy has only in-frame clones and lacks some. The sample records approximately 59,000 clones, over 80% being singletons. The ends lost 11 bases at V and 3 bases at J; junction bases unmatched: 7. CDR1 and CDR2 (germline): LNHDA, SQIVND (reference sequence). The CDR3 has 13 residues. This entry belongs to a study of CD4 T cells in relation to SARS-CoV-2 and coronaviruses. Findings and limits, study-wide: No donor gave both pre-pandemic and post-infection samples.

The chain uses TRBV19 and TRBJ1-5; 7 bases map to TRBD1. The sequencing input was memory CD4+ T cells from PBMCs. This clonotype was obtained from a human donor in good health. The CDR3 protein is CAGQDRFNQPQHF. CDR3 DNA: TGTGCCGGTCAGGACAGGTTCAATCAGCCCCAGCATTTT.